This entry lists 32 T cell receptor beta chains sequenced from one sample in a study of T-cell memory formation after mild COVID-19. TCRdb ran MiXCR on the 5' RACE reads and lists one entry per CDR3 protein. The sample lists hundreds of thousands of distinct CDR3 sequences, approximately 15% seen once, with roughly 20% in the top ten. The sequenced sample was PBMCs or a T cell subset sorted from them (not recorded which). The receptors here all came from a man aged 18 to 29 who had mild COVID-19 (a few samples of this study predate the infection). Cell type and time point are not known.

This clonotype was picked up many times. The CDR3 bases are TGTGCCAGCAGCTCCAACCGCCAGGGGGAGCAGTACGTC. Encoded protein: CASSSNRQGEQYV. The chain employs TRBV7-8 and TRBJ2-7, with D tentatively TRBD1 (6 bases). V was trimmed by 4 bases and J by 7 bases, leaving 14 bases between them. From germline, CDR1 is SGHVS and CDR2 FQNEAQ. CDR3 length: 13 amino acids.

Written as DNA, the CDR3 is TGTGCCAGCAGCCCCCCTCACAGGGGCGAAGGCTACACCTTC. It yields the protein CASSPPHRGEGYTF. V usage is TRBV7-2 and J usage is TRBJ1-2; TRBD1 aligns across 7 bases. Germline loops: CDR1 SGHTA, CDR2 FQGNSA. J lost 8 bases, V lost 5 bases, and 11 bases had no gene match. The CDR3 is 14 residues long.

This clonotype was observed a few times. The V gene is TRBV29-1, the J gene TRBJ2-6; either TRBD1 or TRBD2 may supply D (5 bases each). Germline-derived CDR1 and CDR2 are SQVTM and ANQGSEA. The CDR3 length is 14 residues. V gave up 4 bases and J gave up 4 bases, with 11 bases separating them. CDR3 residues: CSVGVGVGANVLTF. CDR3 sequence (DNA): TGCAGCGTTGGAGTGGGGGTCGGGGCCAACGTCCTGACTTTC.

This clonotype appeared many times. This chain joins TRBV4-3 and TRBJ1-1, with no clear D. Germline V gene sequence: CDR1 LGHNA, CDR2 YSLEER. The CDR3 loop spans 16 amino acids. Trimming left V 0 bases short and J 5 bases short, with 16 bases between. CDR3 amino acids: CASSQDRRQTRTEAFF. Written as DNA, the CDR3 is TGCGCCAGCAGCCAAGATCGTCGGCAGACTAGGACTGAAGCTTTCTTT.

This chain joins TRBV7-2 and TRBJ1-2; 9 bases are shared with TRBD1. V was clipped by 4 bases and J by 4 bases; unmatched bases: 10. Germline V gene sequence: CDR1 SGHTA, CDR2 FQGNSA. The CDR3 is made up of 16 amino acids. CDR3 residues: CASSYTGTGFFYGYTF. CDR3 coding DNA: TGTGCCAGCAGCTATACCGGGACAGGGTTTTTCTATGGCTACACCTTC.

This rearrangement joins TRBV9 to TRBJ2-2, with a possible D match to TRBD1 (5 bases). CDR3 size: 13 residues. V was clipped by 3 bases and J by 7 bases, with 10 bases between them. The germline CDR1 and CDR2 sequences are SGDLS and YYNGEE. The DNA of the CDR3 is TGTGCCAGCAGCGCAGAGGACATCGGGGAGCTGTTTTTT. Protein product: CASSAEDIGELFF.

The chain combines TRBV2 with TRBJ2-1, with D perhaps TRBD1 or TRBD2 (5 bases each). V was shortened by 8 bases and J by 8 bases, with 19 bases between the two germline ends. In germline, CDR1 is SNHLY, CDR2 FYNNEI. This CDR3 spans 14 amino acids. CDR3 sequence (DNA): TGTGCCAGCGCGGTGGACCCCCGGGGCGATGAGCAGTTCTTC. It encodes CASAVDPRGDEQFF. The full variable domain, its missing parts supplied by reference TRBV2 and TRBJ2-1, is EPEVTQTPSHQVTQMGQEVILRCVPISNHLYFYWYRQILGQKVEFLVSFYNNEISEKSEIFDDQFSVERPDGSNFTLKIRSTKLEDSAMYFCASAVDPRGDEQFFGPGTRLTVL.

This clonotype turned up a few times. This chain connects TRBV9 to TRBJ1-1; 9 bases fit TRBD1. V lost 0 bases and J lost 6; bases outside the gene matches: 12. This CDR3 contains 17 residues. The germline gives CDR1 SGDLS, CDR2 YYNGEE. CDR3 in amino acids: CASSVGSPGQGTAEAFF. In DNA form, the CDR3 reads TGTGCCAGCAGCGTAGGGTCACCGGGACAGGGAACGGCTGAAGCTTTCTTT.

There are a few counts of this clonotype. The chain links TRBV5-6 to TRBJ2-2; D is ambiguous. The germline gives CDR1 SGHDT, CDR2 YYEEEE. The CDR3 extends over 14 amino acids. V dropped 4 bases and J dropped 8 bases, with 15 bases sitting between them. This CDR3 is CASSKVHMPGELFF. In DNA form, the CDR3 reads TGTGCCAGCAGCAAAGTACACATGCCAGGGGAGCTGTTTTTT.

This clonotype was seen only a few times. The rearrangement links TRBV4-1 to TRBJ2-7; D gene ambiguous. V was trimmed by 0 bases and J by 7 bases, leaving 19 bases between them. The CDR3 runs to 16 residues. Per germline, CDR1 MGHRA and CDR2 YSYEKL. CDR3 bases: TGCGCCAGCAGCCAAGAAGCGCCCTACAAGACTGGGGAGCAGTACGTC. It is translated as CASSQEAPYKTGEQYV.

V usage is TRBV7-2 and J usage is TRBJ2-3, with 11 bases matching TRBD2. The CDR3 totals 16 residues. V shed 5 bases and J 0 bases; nucleotides not matched to a gene: 4. Germline V gene sequence: CDR1 SGHTA, CDR2 FQGNSA. In DNA form, the CDR3 reads TGTGCCAGCAGCCCAATAGCGGGGGGGAGCACAGATACGCAGTATTTT. It codes for CASSPIAGGSTDTQYF. Using reference TRBV7-2 and TRBJ2-3 for the parts outside the CDR3, the full variable domain is GAGVSQSPSNKVTEKGKDVELRCDPISGHTALYWYRQSLGQGLEFLIYFQGNSAPDKSGLPSDRFSAERTGGSVSTLTIQRTQQEDSAVYLCASSPIAGGSTDTQYFGPGTRLTVL.

DNA of the CDR3: TGTGCCCGAAGGCAGAGCAATGAGCAGTTCTTC. This codes for CARRQSNEQFF. The gene calls are TRBV2 and TRBJ2-1; no clear D gene. V lost 11 bases and J lost 6, with 11 bases in between. This CDR3 is built from 11 residues. Germline lookup yields CDR1 SNHLY and CDR2 FYNNEI.

The chain is built from TRBV6-1 and TRBJ1-2; TRBD1 agrees at 7 bases. Germline-derived CDR1 and CDR2 are MNHNS and SASEGT. V shed 2 bases, J shed 0 bases, and the junction held 12 bases outside the gene matches. The CDR3 is 18 residues long. CDR3 sequence (DNA): TGTGCCAGCAGTGAATGGTGGGACAGTCTCGATGCTAACTATGGCTACACCTTC. Translated, it gives CASSEWWDSLDANYGYTF.

This clonotype was seen only a few times. The chain has TRBV6-2 or TRBV6-3 and TRBJ1-5; no definite D call. The CDR3 runs to 12 residues. Germline V gene data show CDR1 as MNHEY and CDR2 as SVGEGT. With 11 bases removed from V and 1 base from J, the gap between germline ends came to 9 bases. CDR3 nucleotide sequence: TGTGCCGCGGCTTCAAGCAATCAGCCCCAGCATTTT. Residues: CAAASSNQPQHF.

V is TRBV2 and J is TRBJ1-4, with 8 bases lining up with TRBD1. The CDR3 loop spans 15 amino acids. The germline V gene has CDR1 SNHLY and CDR2 FYNNEI. V was clipped by 6 bases and J by 6 bases; unmatched bases: 9. CDR3 bases: TGTGCCAGCAGGCGGCCCGGACAGGGCTATGAAAAACTGTTTTTT. The encoded protein is CASRRPGQGYEKLFF.

The chain is built from TRBV20-1 and TRBJ2-5; 7 positions agree with TRBD2. The germline V gene encodes CDR1 DFQATT and CDR2 SNEGSKA (reference sequence). V dropped 7 bases and J dropped 4; count of bases not matched to a gene: 0. The CDR3 contains 10 residues. The CDR3, as DNA: TGCAGTGGGGGGGGAGAGACCCAGTACTTC. This sequence encodes CSGGGETQYF.

Only a few counts were recorded for this clonotype. CDR3 sequence reads: CATSRLTPAAGRNQPQHF. The CDR3 DNA is TGTGCCACCAGCCGATTAACCCCTGCGGCAGGGCGCAATCAGCCCCAGCATTTT. This chain uses TRBV15 with TRBJ1-5; D might be TRBD1 (5 bases). This CDR3 comprises 18 residues. Germline CDR1 LNHNV, CDR2 YYDKDF (reference sequence). Trimming left V 5 bases short and J 2 bases short, with 22 bases between.

This clonotype has a count of ten or more. The chain employs TRBV5-1 and TRBJ2-6, with TRBD1 matching 8 bases. The J segment lost 0 bases and the V segment lost 5 bases, leaving 4 bases of the junction unmatched. The CDR3 contains 16 residues. CDR1 SGHRS and CDR2 YFSETQ come from the germline V gene. CDR3 nucleotides: TGCGCCAGCAGACCAGGGGGCGCCTCTGGGGCCAACGTCCTGACTTTC. Translating gives CASRPGGASGANVLTF.

This clonotype turned up a few times. This chain uses TRBV6-5 with TRBJ1-1; D not resolved. The V end was cut by 4 bases, the J end by 3 bases, with 12 bases between. CDR1 and CDR2 from the germline V gene are MNHEY and SVGAGI. This CDR3 has 14 amino acids. For the CDR3, the DNA is TGTGCCAGCAGTTCTTACGACATGTACACTGAAGCTTTCTTT. Its translation is CASSSYDMYTEAFF.

This clonotype was counted at least ten times. This chain links TRBV7-9 with TRBJ1-6; D is unresolved. The CDR3 loop spans 15 amino acids. V lost 5 bases and J lost 9, with 17 bases in between. Germline CDR1 reads SEHNR; CDR2 reads FQNEAQ (reference sequence). The CDR3 protein is CASSHYELHASPLHF. For the CDR3, the DNA is TGTGCCAGCAGCCACTACGAGCTTCACGCTTCACCCCTCCACTTT.

This clonotype was counted a few times. The chain's CDR3 is CASSLAVPSYEQYF. CDR3 DNA sequence: TGCGCCAGCAGCTTGGCTGTCCCCTCCTACGAGCAGTACTTC. V is TRBV5-1 and J is TRBJ2-7; D uncertain. CDR1 and CDR2 (germline): SGHRS, YFSETQ. Deletions cut 0 bases from V and 0 bases from J, with 7 bases between. This CDR3 is built from 14 residues.

This clonotype was found a few times. This chain connects TRBV18 to TRBJ1-2; D is ambiguous. Germline CDR1 reads KGHSH; CDR2 reads LQKENI. V was clipped by 2 bases and J by 6 bases, with 16 bases between them. The CDR3 contains 15 residues. DNA for the CDR3: TGTGCCAGCTCACCAGGCACCCCCACCGGCAATGGCTACACCTTC. It codes for CASSPGTPTGNGYTF.

Only a few counts were recorded for this clonotype. The rearrangement joins TRBV6-5 to TRBJ1-5, with D possibly TRBD1 on 5 matching bases. The V end was cut by 6 bases, the J end by 7 bases, with 10 bases between. From germline, CDR1 is MNHEY and CDR2 SVGAGI. CDR3 length: 12 residues. Here the CDR3 reads CASSQGRQPQHF. The CDR3 nucleotides read TGTGCCAGCAGCCAGGGTAGGCAGCCCCAGCATTTT.

This clonotype was observed a handful of times. This chain uses TRBV2 with TRBJ2-2, with 10 positions matching TRBD2. Germline V gives CDR1 SNHLY, CDR2 FYNNEI. The CDR3 extends over 14 amino acids. V shed 6 bases and J 3 bases; nucleotides not matched to a gene: 1. As DNA, the CDR3 is TGTGCCAGCAGGACTAGCGGGTACACCGGGGAGCTGTTTTTT. Protein: CASRTSGYTGELFF. Filled out from reference TRBV2 and TRBJ2-2, the complete variable domain reads EPEVTQTPSHQVTQMGQEVILRCVPISNHLYFYWYRQILGQKVEFLVSFYNNEISEKSEIFDDQFSVERPDGSNFTLKIRSTKLEDSAMYFCASRTSGYTGELFFGEGSRLTVL.

This clonotype was counted between two and nine times. This chain connects TRBV11-2 to TRBJ2-4; a possible D gene is TRBD2 (5 bases). The CDR3 totals 14 residues. Trimming took off 1 base at V and 6 bases at J, with 10 bases between the two ends. Per the germline V gene, CDR1 is SGHAT and CDR2 is FQNNGV. The DNA for the CDR3 is TGTGCCAGCAGCTTAGGAGCGGTAGGAAACATTCAGTACTTC. Its protein is CASSLGAVGNIQYF. Combining the CDR3 with reference TRBV11-2 and TRBJ2-4 gives the whole variable domain EAGVAQSPRYKIIEKRQSVAFWCNPISGHATLYWYQQILGQGPKLLIQFQNNGVVDDSQLPKDRFSAERLKGVDSTLKIQPAKLEDSAVYLCASSLGAVGNIQYFGAGTRLSVL.

The CDR3 bases are TGCGCCAGCAGCTTCCCGGCCGGGAACAATGAGCAGTTCTTC. This translates into CASSFPAGNNEQFF. The chain combines TRBV5-1 with TRBJ2-1; D perhaps matches TRBD2 (5 bases). The CDR3 is 14 residues long. V was pared by 2 bases and J by 5 bases, with 11 bases between. Germline CDR1 reads SGHRS; CDR2 reads YFSETQ.

This clonotype came up many times. The chain has TRBV7-9 and TRBJ1-2; the D is unclear. Germline CDR1 and CDR2: SEHNR and FQNEAQ (reference sequence). The CDR3 runs 12 residues. Trimming removed 5 bases at V and 5 bases at J, with 9 bases between. Here the CDR3 reads CASSEQVYGYTF. As DNA, the CDR3 is TGTGCCAGCAGCGAACAAGTTTATGGCTACACCTTC.

Written as DNA, the CDR3 is TGTGCCAGCAGTGATTATGCCCAACTTGAAGCTTTCTTT. Protein product: CASSDYAQLEAFF. The V call is TRBV6-1, the J call TRBJ1-1, with no clear D. V lost 3 bases and J 7 bases, leaving 12 bases between the germline ends. The CDR3 is 13 residues long. Germline V gene sequence: CDR1 MNHNS, CDR2 SASEGT.

This clonotype was detected many times. The chain links TRBV6-5 to TRBJ2-5; 14 positions agree with TRBD2. CDR1 is MNHEY and CDR2 is SVGAGI in the germline V gene. The CDR3 consists of 16 residues. Trimming removed 0 bases from V and 4 bases from J; junction bases left unmatched: 1. The CDR3 protein is CASSYSGTSGGETQYF. For the CDR3, the DNA is TGTGCCAGCAGTTACTCCGGGACTAGCGGGGGAGAGACCCAGTACTTC.

The V and J genes are TRBV12-3 or TRBV12-4 and TRBJ1-6, with no clear D. V was shortened by 6 bases and J by 7 bases, with 19 bases between the two germline ends. This CDR3 has 16 residues. This CDR3 is CASSQGRIQVNSPLHF. As DNA, the CDR3 is TGTGCCAGCAGCCAAGGCAGGATCCAAGTCAATTCACCCCTCCACTTT.

This clonotype was picked up a small number of times. The J gene is TRBJ2-2, the V gene TRBV2, with 8 bases matching TRBD1. This CDR3 comprises 16 residues. The trim removed 1 base at V and 1 base at J, leaving 2 bases unmatched. Germline V gene data show CDR1 as SNHLY and CDR2 as FYNNEI. This chain's CDR3 is CASSEGTGLNTGELFF. For the CDR3, the DNA is TGTGCCAGCAGTGAAGGGACAGGGTTGAACACCGGGGAGCTGTTTTTT. Full variable domain (remainder filled in from reference TRBV2 and TRBJ2-2): EPEVTQTPSHQVTQMGQEVILRCVPISNHLYFYWYRQILGQKVEFLVSFYNNEISEKSEIFDDQFSVERPDGSNFTLKIRSTKLEDSAMYFCASSEGTGLNTGELFFGEGSRLTVL.

There are a few counts of this clonotype. This sequence joins TRBV5-4 and TRBJ2-4, with D tentatively TRBD2 (5 bases). V gave up 4 bases and J gave up 8 bases, with 16 bases separating them. Germline V lookup: CDR1 SGHNT, CDR2 YYREEE (reference sequence). This CDR3 region has 14 residues. CDR3 residues: CASSLDSNGDIQYF. In DNA, the CDR3 is TGTGCCAGCAGCCTAGACTCCAACGGGGACATTCAGTACTTC.